These 24 T cell receptor beta chains share one sample of origin, sequenced in a study of shared clonotypes between healthy human individuals. Produced via immunoSEQ multiplex PCR; TCRdb's table is partial and in-frame only. Of about 660,000 clones in the sample, 74% were seen once. Sequences were obtained from memory CD4+ T cells sorted from blood. Subset in this sample: CD45RA-negative fraction. The origin of the receptors is a woman aged 30 to 39 in good health.

CDR3 region: CASSTGLAGTYEQYF. For the CDR3, the DNA is TGTGCCAGCAGCACGGGACTAGCGGGAACCTACGAGCAGTACTTC. The chain recombines TRBV7-6 with TRBJ2-7; 13 bases map to TRBD2. The CDR3 consists of 15 residues. The germline gives CDR1 SGHVS, CDR2 FNYEAQ. J gave up 2 bases and V 5 bases, and 3 bases lay outside the gene matches.

This rearrangement joins TRBV13 to TRBJ2-2; TRBD2 matches 10 bases. Germline V gene sequence: CDR1 PRHDT, CDR2 FYEKMQ (reference sequence). This CDR3 has 16 amino acids. Trimming took 3 bases from V and 9 from J; bases not matched to a gene: 10. In DNA form, the CDR3 reads TGTGCCAGCAGCTTCCGGACTAGCGGAGGGGGGCGGGAGCTGTTTTTT. Translated: CASSFRTSGGGRELFF.

The chain has TRBV4-1 and TRBJ2-7; 9 bases are a match to TRBD1. J gave up 2 bases and V 4 bases, and 6 bases lay outside the gene matches. CDR3 length: 15 residues. Germline loops: CDR1 MGHRA, CDR2 YSYEKL. DNA for the CDR3: TGCGCCAGCAGCCCTAGACAGGGGGGACCCTACGAGCAGTACTTC. This sequence encodes CASSPRQGGPYEQYF.

The V call is TRBV7-9, the J call TRBJ2-7; D gene uncertain. V was shortened by 6 bases and J by 4 bases, with 16 bases between the two germline ends. From germline, CDR1 is SEHNR and CDR2 FQNEAQ (reference sequence). The CDR3 sequence is 14 residues long. In DNA form, the CDR3 reads TGTGCCAGCAGTTCGACACAGTCTGGGTACGAGCAGTACTTC. The encoded protein is CASSSTQSGYEQYF.

CDR3 in amino acids: CASSQNGNTQYF. DNA for the CDR3: TGTGCCAGCAGCCAAAATGGAAATACGCAGTATTTT. The chain has TRBV7-9 and TRBJ2-3; no clear D gene. V was clipped by 5 bases and J by 7 bases, with 10 bases between them. This CDR3 is built from 12 residues. CDR1 and CDR2 from the germline V gene are SEHNR and FQNEAQ (reference sequence).

This clone was observed a handful of times. The rearrangement links TRBV27 to TRBJ2-7; D gene unclear. V lost 6 bases and J 5 bases, leaving 20 bases between the germline ends. Germline V lookup: CDR1 MNHEY, CDR2 SMNVEV (reference sequence). The length of the CDR3 is 15 residues. The CDR3 sequence is CASSPGYGPGDEQYF. In DNA, the CDR3 is TGTGCCAGCAGCCCTGGCTACGGGCCAGGAGACGAGCAGTACTTC.

This clone was recorded a few times. The chain links TRBV11-3 to TRBJ2-5; 8 positions agree with TRBD2. The germline gives CDR1 SGHNT, CDR2 YENEEA. V shed 2 bases and J 2 bases; nucleotides not matched to a gene: 7. The CDR3 covers 16 residues. CDR3 protein: CASSLPGREHQETQYF. As DNA, the CDR3 is TGTGCCAGCAGCTTACCCGGGAGGGAACATCAAGAGACCCAGTACTTC.

The genes are TRBV25-1 and TRBJ2-1; D remains unclear. V lost 6 bases, J lost 1 base, and 4 bases lay in between. This CDR3 region has 12 residues. Germline assignment: CDR1 MGHDK and CDR2 SYGVNS. The CDR3 sequence is CASRASYNEQFF. The CDR3 coding sequence is TGTGCCAGCAGGGCTTCCTACAATGAGCAGTTCTTC.

The chain recombines TRBV4-1 with TRBJ2-5; 8 bases align to TRBD1. CDR1 is MGHRA and CDR2 is YSYEKL in the germline V gene. The CDR3 spans 17 residues. Losses at the gene ends were 0 bases for V and 7 bases for J; bases not matched to a gene: 13. CDR3 sequence: CASSQEATGGTVWTQYF. The CDR3 region has the DNA TGCGCCAGCAGCCAAGAGGCTACAGGGGGAACTGTGTGGACCCAGTACTTC.

V gene TRBV25-1 combines with J gene TRBJ2-3; 8 bases agree with TRBD2. V lost 6 bases, J lost 2 bases, and 4 bases stayed unmatched. CDR1 and CDR2 (germline): MGHDK, SYGVNS. The CDR3 spans 14 residues. The CDR3 DNA sequence: TGTGCCAGCAGCGAGCGGGAGTTCACAGATACGCAGTATTTT. Translating it yields CASSEREFTDTQYF.

A few counts support this clone. V is TRBV6-1 and J is TRBJ2-7, with TRBD1 identical over 9 bases. CDR3 length equals 15 residues. Germline CDR1 MNHNS, CDR2 SASEGT. After removal of 7 bases from V and 0 bases from J, the junction contained 7 bases not matched to a gene. Here the CDR3 DNA reads TGTGCCAGCACCCTCCGGGACAGGGCCTCCTACGAGCAGTACTTC. Protein product: CASTLRDRASYEQYF.

The chain has TRBV25-1 and TRBJ1-1; D gene ambiguous. CDR3 size: 15 residues. V lost 1 base and J lost 4, with 13 bases in between. From germline, CDR1 is MGHDK and CDR2 SYGVNS. CDR3: CASSEWGGGSTEAFF. In nucleotides, the CDR3 is TGTGCCAGCAGTGAATGGGGTGGAGGGTCCACTGAAGCTTTCTTT.

This chain joins TRBV4-1 and TRBJ1-5; D is uncertain. Deletions cut 1 base from V and 0 bases from J, with 13 bases between. Germline CDR1 and CDR2: MGHRA and YSYEKL. The CDR3 runs to 17 residues. CDR3 coding DNA: TGCGCCAGCAGCCAAGGGAGGGCCTGGGATAGCAATCAGCCCCAGCATTTT. Translation gives CASSQGRAWDSNQPQHF.

The gene calls are TRBV28 and TRBJ1-5, with a tentative D call TRBD1 (6 bases). With 4 bases removed from V and 1 base from J, the gap between germline ends came to 17 bases. This CDR3 is built from 17 residues. CDR1 and CDR2 from the germline V gene are MDHEN and SYDVKM. Written as DNA, the CDR3 is TGTGCCAGCAGTTCGCCTAGGGGGGCTGAGAGCAATCAGCCCCAGCATTTT. Amino acids: CASSSPRGAESNQPQHF.

This clone has only a few counts. This rearrangement joins TRBV27 to TRBJ2-7; 8 nucleotides line up with TRBD1. The CDR3 totals 15 residues. Trimming took 6 bases from V and 7 from J; bases not matched to a gene: 14. In germline, CDR1 is MNHEY, CDR2 SMNVEV (reference sequence). The CDR3 nucleotides are TGTGCCAGCAGGCCTCAGGGCAGGGGGCTGGTTGAGCAGTACTTC. Its protein is CASRPQGRGLVEQYF.

The chain joins TRBV9 to TRBJ1-1, with 8 nucleotides matching TRBD1. The CDR3 length is 15 residues. The V gene's germline CDR1 is SGDLS and CDR2 YYNGEE. The J segment lost 4 bases and the V segment lost 4 bases, leaving 9 bases of the junction unmatched. The CDR3 region is CASSTGQGTSTEAFF. The CDR3 DNA follows: TGTGCCAGCAGCACCGGACAGGGAACCTCCACTGAAGCTTTCTTT.

The V gene is TRBV9, the J gene TRBJ2-1; 7 bases agree with TRBD1. This CDR3 contains 15 residues. Per germline, CDR1 SGDLS and CDR2 YYNGEE. Trimming at V came to 0 bases and at J to 4 bases, leaving 4 bases not matched to a gene. The CDR3 DNA is TGTGCCAGCAGCGTAGGAGGGGACAGATACAATGAGCAGTTCTTC. It is translated as CASSVGGDRYNEQFF.

V gene TRBV7-2 combines with J gene TRBJ2-7; D unresolved. Trimming stripped 4 bases from V and 3 bases from J, with 16 bases between. Germline V gene data show CDR1 as SGHTA and CDR2 as FQGNSA. The CDR3 loop spans 15 amino acids. The CDR3 is CASSSNPAGRYEQYF. CDR3 coding DNA: TGTGCCAGCAGCTCTAACCCCGCTGGGCGCTACGAGCAGTACTTC.

The V and J genes are TRBV6-1 and TRBJ2-3; D is unclear. CDR1 and CDR2 (germline): MNHNS, SASEGT. CDR3 length equals 13 residues. V shed 1 base and J shed 1 base, with 3 bases lying between them. The CDR3 loop reads CASSEGRTDTQYF. For the CDR3, the DNA is TGTGCCAGCAGTGAAGGCCGCACAGATACGCAGTATTTT.

Remarks on this clone: The identical CDR3 is also encoded by other nucleotide sequences in the sample. The genes are TRBV6-1 and TRBJ1-5, with a possible D match to TRBD1 (6 bases). Looked up from germline, CDR1 is MNHNS and CDR2 is SASEGT. Trimming shortened V by 0 bases and J by 7 bases, and 10 bases separated the two germline ends. The CDR3 is 14 residues long. CDR3 protein: CASSEAWGGQPQHF. DNA of the CDR3: TGTGCCAGCAGTGAAGCGTGGGGGGGCCAGCCCCAGCATTTT.

CDR3 DNA sequence: TGTGCCAGCAGTTTTCGGGCTCGGGACTCTGGGGCCAACGTCCTGACTTTC. This codes for CASSFRARDSGANVLTF. The V call is TRBV27, the J call TRBJ2-6, with a possible D match to TRBD2 (5 bases). V lost 3 bases, J lost 0 bases, and 12 bases lay in between. Germline V gene lookup returns CDR1 MNHEY and CDR2 SMNVEV (reference sequence). The CDR3 consists of 17 residues.

This clone occurred a few times. J is TRBJ1-1 and V is TRBV2, with D possibly being TRBD1 (5 bases). The CDR3 has 16 residues. CDR1 is SNHLY, CDR2 FYNNEI, per germline. Trimming removed 8 bases from V and 0 bases from J, with 19 bases in between. CDR3 region: CASEGYGGTMNTEAFF. The CDR3 DNA reads as TGTGCCAGCGAGGGGTACGGCGGAACTATGAACACTGAAGCTTTCTTT.

This chain connects TRBV7-2 to TRBJ2-1; perhaps TRBD1 as D (6 bases). Per the germline V gene, CDR1 is SGHTA and CDR2 is FQGNSA. The V and J ends lost 1 base and 4 bases respectively, with 11 bases between them. This CDR3 is built from 15 residues. The CDR3 coding sequence is TGTGCCAGCAGCTTAGTGACAGGAAATTACAATGAGCAGTTCTTC. It yields the protein CASSLVTGNYNEQFF.

This rearrangement joins TRBV5-1 to TRBJ2-7; D is possibly TRBD1 (6 bases). Germline CDR1 reads SGHRS; CDR2 reads YFSETQ. This CDR3 spans 14 amino acids. V was trimmed by 4 bases and J by 2 bases, leaving 13 bases between them. The CDR3 bases are TGCGCCAGCAGCCCCGACAGGTGGCCCTACGAGCAGTACTTC. Protein: CASSPDRWPYEQYF.